Reported below is one T cell receptor (beta chain). TCRdb's table, derived via immunoSEQ multiplex PCR, lists solely in-frame clones and lacks some. This sample has about 140,000 clones; roughly 85% occur once, and the top ten carry 7.9%. There are 12 residues in the CDR3. The germline CDR1 and CDR2 sequences are SQVTM and ANQGSEA. The V end lost 1 base, the J end lost 3 bases, and 4 bases lay between the germline ends. The data derive from a study of T cell responses to AZD1222 COVID-19 vaccine. The TCR comes from an adult who received the MenACWY meningococcal vaccine as a control. The rearrangement joins TRBV29-1 to TRBJ2-1; D unclear. Sequences were derived from peripheral blood, sampled 28 days after the second dose of the MenACWY control vaccine. The CDR3 sequence is CSVEAYYNEQFF. CDR3 sequence (DNA): TGCAGCGTTGAAGCATACTACAATGAGCAGTTCTTC.